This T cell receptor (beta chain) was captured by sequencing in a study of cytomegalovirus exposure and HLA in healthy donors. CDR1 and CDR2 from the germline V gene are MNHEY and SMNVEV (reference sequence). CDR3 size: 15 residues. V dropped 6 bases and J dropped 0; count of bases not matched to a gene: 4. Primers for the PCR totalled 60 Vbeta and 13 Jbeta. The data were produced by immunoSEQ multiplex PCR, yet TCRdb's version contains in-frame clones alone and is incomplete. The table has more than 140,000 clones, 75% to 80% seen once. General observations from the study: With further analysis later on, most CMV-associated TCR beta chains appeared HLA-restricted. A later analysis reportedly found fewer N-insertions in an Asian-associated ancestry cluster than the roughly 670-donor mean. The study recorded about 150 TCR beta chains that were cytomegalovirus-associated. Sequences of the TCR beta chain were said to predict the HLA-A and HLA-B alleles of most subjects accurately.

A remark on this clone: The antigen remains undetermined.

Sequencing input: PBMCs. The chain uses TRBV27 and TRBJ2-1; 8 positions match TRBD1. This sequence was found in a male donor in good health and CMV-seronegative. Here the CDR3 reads CASSHDRGSYNEQFF. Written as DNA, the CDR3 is TGTGCCAGCAGCCATGACAGGGGCTCCTACAATGAGCAGTTCTTC.